A selection of T cell receptor beta chains follows, all from one sample in a study of cytomegalovirus exposure and HLA in healthy donors. TCRdb keeps only in-frame clones here, not all; method: immunoSEQ multiplex PCR. The sample has about 190,000 clones, roughly 80% seen once; the top ten hold 0.65%. Sample: PBMCs. Receptor source: a boy between 5 and 17 years old in good health and CMV-seronegative. Both conserved end residues are part of each CDR3. The D gene is left open where the match is weak. Rows give clone size only sometimes, using once, few, many, or a class for an expanded clone.

abundance	v_gene	d_gene	j_gene	CDR3aa	CDR3nt
.	TRBV7-9	.	TRBJ2-1	CASSFRTGMALIDEQFF	TGTGCCAGCAGCTTCAGAACGGGAATGGCCTTGATCGATGAGCAGTTCTTC
.	TRBV10-3	.	TRBJ1-1	CAISEALNTEAFF	TGTGCCATCAGTGAAGCATTGAACACTGAAGCTTTCTTT
.	TRBV7-9	TRBD2	TRBJ2-2	CASSFGTRNTGELFF	TGTGCCAGTAGCTTTGGGACTAGGAATACCGGGGAGCTGTTTTTT
few	TRBV25-1	.	TRBJ1-3	CASSEALGGNTIYF	TGTGCCAGCAGTGAAGCGCTAGGTGGAAACACCATATATTTT
.	TRBV19	.	TRBJ1-2	CASQEGTYGYTF	TGTGCCAGTCAGGAGGGAACCTATGGCTACACCTTC
once	TRBV30	TRBD2	TRBJ2-7	CAWKKTSGAYEQYF	TGTGCCTGGAAAAAGACTAGCGGAGCATACGAGCAGTACTTC
once	TRBV6-5	.	TRBJ1-2	CASSEIEGLHGYTF	TGTGCCAGCAGTGAAATCGAGGGACTCCATGGCTACACCTTC
.	TRBV7-2	.	TRBJ2-2	CASSLPGDMAGELFF	TGTGCCAGCAGCTTACCAGGGGACATGGCCGGGGAGCTGTTTTTT
.	TRBV4-1	.	TRBJ1-1	CASSQYSGGNTEAFF	TGCGCCAGCAGCCAATACAGTGGAGGAAACACTGAAGCTTTCTTT
.	TRBV10-3	TRBD1	TRBJ2-7	CAITRDREYEQYF	TGTGCCATCACCCGGGACAGGGAATACGAGCAGTACTTC
.	TRBV6-1	TRBD1	TRBJ1-1	CASSEMEGQGNTEAFF	TGTGCCAGCAGTGAAATGGAGGGACAGGGAAATACTGAAGCTTTCTTT
.	TRBV11-2	TRBD1	TRBJ1-3	CASSLDRDRGRLSSGNTIYF	TGTGCCAGCAGCTTAGACCGGGACAGGGGTCGATTGAGCTCTGGAAACACCATATATTTT
.	TRBV5-1	TRBD1	TRBJ2-2	CASSIDRDNTGELFF	TGCGCCAGCAGCATTGACAGGGACAACACCGGGGAGCTGTTTTTT
.	TRBV9	TRBD2	TRBJ2-7	CASSVLAGEVAEQYF	TGTGCCAGCAGCGTCTTAGCGGGAGAAGTCGCCGAGCAGTACTTC
once	TRBV29-1	.	TRBJ1-2	CSVAQVNYGYTF	TGCAGCGTGGCCCAAGTTAACTATGGCTACACCTTC
.	TRBV7-8	.	TRBJ1-5	CASSPPLGESNQPQHF	TGTGCCAGCAGCCCCCCCTTGGGAGAGAGCAATCAGCCCCAGCATTTT
few	TRBV5-1	TRBD1	TRBJ1-4	CATRVDRQNEKLFF	TGCGCCACCCGTGTGGACAGGCAAAATGAAAAACTGTTTTTT
.	TRBV14	.	TRBJ2-3	CASSQEGGRADTQYF	TGTGCCAGCAGCCAGGAGGGGGGGCGGGCAGATACGCAGTATTTT
few	TRBV19	.	TRBJ1-2	CASRVGIPVNYGYTF	TGTGCCAGTAGGGTCGGGATCCCCGTAAACTATGGCTACACCTTC
.	TRBV7-2	.	TRBJ2-7	CASKSGHSYEQYF	TGTGCCAGCAAGAGCGGCCACTCCTACGAGCAGTACTTC
.	TRBV2	.	TRBJ1-1	CARTGLREWNTEAFF	TGTGCCAGGACAGGATTGAGAGAGTGGAACACTGAAGCTTTCTTT
.	TRBV29-1	.	TRBJ2-5	CSVGDQQETQYF	TGCAGCGTTGGCGATCAACAAGAGACCCAGTACTTC
.	TRBV30	.	TRBJ1-1	CASRQTLEAFF	TGTGCCAGTCGACAGACACTTGAAGCTTTCTTT
.	TRBV27	.	TRBJ2-5	CASSLPGVRETQYF	TGTGCCAGCAGTCTCCCGGGGGTGAGAGAGACCCAGTACTTC
.	TRBV6-5	TRBD1	TRBJ1-4	CASSTQGDLGEKLFF	TGTGCCAGCAGTACTCAGGGGGATCTAGGAGAAAAACTGTTTTTT
.	TRBV5-8	.	TRBJ1-3	CASSLFAGASSGNTIYF	TGTGCCAGCAGCCTATTCGCTGGTGCTAGCTCTGGAAACACCATATATTTT
.	TRBV20-1	.	TRBJ2-7	CSVLARGEQYF	TGCAGTGTTCTAGCGCGGGGCGAGCAGTACTTC
few	TRBV19	.	TRBJ1-1	CASSTTANTEAFF	TGTGCCAGTAGTACGACAGCGAACACTGAAGCTTTCTTT
.	TRBV19	.	TRBJ1-4	CASSIWPGDSTNEKLFF	TGTGCCAGTAGTATATGGCCAGGGGATTCGACTAATGAAAAACTGTTTTTT
.	TRBV9	.	TRBJ2-1	CASSASLAAVADEQFF	TGTGCCAGCAGCGCTTCTTTAGCGGCTGTAGCGGATGAGCAGTTCTTC
.	TRBV2	TRBD1	TRBJ1-6	CASSWDRETNSPLHF	TGTGCCAGCAGCTGGGACAGGGAGACCAATTCACCCCTCCACTTT
.	TRBV18	.	TRBJ2-1	CASSPPAQGMNEQFF	TGTGCCAGCTCACCACCGGCGCAGGGTATGAATGAGCAGTTCTTC
few	TRBV6-1	TRBD1	TRBJ1-3	CASRLGTGSENTIYF	TGTGCCAGCAGACTTGGGACAGGGAGTGAAAACACCATATATTTT
few	TRBV18	.	TRBJ1-1	CASSPRTDNTEAFF	TGTGCCAGCTCACCTAGGACAGATAACACTGAAGCTTTCTTT
.	TRBV6-5	.	TRBJ1-4	CASSYSRATNEKLFF	TGTGCCAGCAGTTACTCCAGGGCTACTAATGAAAAACTGTTTTTT
.	TRBV7-3	.	TRBJ2-5	CASSLGLPGETQYF	TGTGCCAGCAGCCTAGGACTACCCGGGGAGACCCAGTACTTC
.	TRBV4-1	TRBD1	TRBJ1-6	CASSQRDVRQGNSPLHF	TGCGCCAGCAGCCAAAGGGACGTTAGACAGGGGAATTCACCCCTCCACTTT
.	TRBV29-1	TRBD1	TRBJ1-5	CSVAGGGQPQHF	TGCAGCGTTGCAGGGGGTGGTCAGCCCCAGCATTTT
.	TRBV6-1	TRBD2	TRBJ2-2	CASSVGLAGTGELFF	TGTGCCAGCAGTGTGGGACTAGCGGGGACCGGGGAGCTGTTTTTT
few	TRBV29-1	.	TRBJ1-1	CSVVGGGTEAFF	TGCAGCGTTGTAGGGGGAGGGACTGAAGCTTTCTTT
few	TRBV5-4	.	TRBJ2-7	CASSGLSYEQYF	TGTGCCAGCAGTGGGCTCTCCTACGAGCAGTACTTC
.	TRBV5-1	TRBD1	TRBJ1-2	CASSPKLQGAFGYTF	TGCGCCAGCAGCCCCAAACTACAGGGGGCCTTTGGCTACACCTTC
.	TRBV27	.	TRBJ1-5	CASSLGGGQPQHF	TGTGCCAGCAGTTTAGGGGGGGGGCAGCCCCAGCATTTT
.	TRBV7-9	.	TRBJ1-1	CASSLFGRTEAFF	TGTGCCAGCAGCTTATTTGGCAGGACTGAAGCTTTCTTT
once	TRBV19	.	TRBJ1-2	CASSIGGNNYGYTF	TGTGCCAGTAGTATAGGAGGGAACAACTATGGCTACACCTTC
.	TRBV6-5	TRBD2	TRBJ2-3	CASSGLAGGPDTQYF	TGTGCCAGCAGTGGACTAGCGGGGGGGCCAGATACGCAGTATTTT
.	TRBV29-1	TRBD1	TRBJ2-5	CSVSGAGTGGHETQYF	TGCAGCGTGTCGGGAGCCGGGACAGGGGGCCATGAGACCCAGTACTTC
few	TRBV11-3	.	TRBJ1-1	CASSLGGSGEAFF	TGTGCCAGCAGCTTAGGCGGATCGGGTGAAGCTTTCTTT
.	TRBV7-2	.	TRBJ1-2	CASSRGTDLHGYTF	TGTGCCAGCAGCCGCGGGACGGACCTTCATGGCTACACCTTC
.	TRBV10-3	.	TRBJ1-1	CAISEERGRYTEAFF	TGTGCCATCAGTGAGGAGCGGGGAAGATACACTGAAGCTTTCTTT
.	TRBV7-2	TRBD1	TRBJ1-2	CASSSITGGVNGYTF	TGTGCCAGCAGTTCTATTACAGGGGGCGTAAATGGCTACACCTTC
.	TRBV29-1	.	TRBJ1-2	CSVAGQRANYGYTF	TGCAGCGTTGCTGGACAAAGAGCTAACTATGGCTACACCTTC
.	TRBV15	.	TRBJ1-5	CATSRDLEPGRGPQHF	TGTGCCACCAGCAGAGATCTCGAGCCGGGTAGGGGGCCCCAGCATTTT
.	TRBV6-5	.	TRBJ1-2	CASSEASYGYTF	TGTGCCAGCAGTGAAGCCTCCTATGGCTACACCTTC
.	TRBV11-3	.	TRBJ1-1	CASSLEGGNTEAFF	TGTGCCAGCAGCTTAGAGGGGGGGAACACTGAAGCTTTCTTT